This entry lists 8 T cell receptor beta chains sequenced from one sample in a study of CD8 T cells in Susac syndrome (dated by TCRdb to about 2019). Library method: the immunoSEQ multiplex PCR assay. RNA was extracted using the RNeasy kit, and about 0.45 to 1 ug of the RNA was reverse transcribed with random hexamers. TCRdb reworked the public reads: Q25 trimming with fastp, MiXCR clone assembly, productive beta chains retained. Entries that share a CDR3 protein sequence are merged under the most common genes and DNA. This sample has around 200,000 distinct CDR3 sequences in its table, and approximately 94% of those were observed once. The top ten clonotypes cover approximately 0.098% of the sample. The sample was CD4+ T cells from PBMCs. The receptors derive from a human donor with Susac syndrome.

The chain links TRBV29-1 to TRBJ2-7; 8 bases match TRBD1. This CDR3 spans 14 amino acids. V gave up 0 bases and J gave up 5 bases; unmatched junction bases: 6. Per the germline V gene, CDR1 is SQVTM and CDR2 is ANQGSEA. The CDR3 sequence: CSVEDLRQGNEQYF. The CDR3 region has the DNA TGCAGCGTTGAAGATCTCCGACAGGGGAACGAGCAGTACTTC.

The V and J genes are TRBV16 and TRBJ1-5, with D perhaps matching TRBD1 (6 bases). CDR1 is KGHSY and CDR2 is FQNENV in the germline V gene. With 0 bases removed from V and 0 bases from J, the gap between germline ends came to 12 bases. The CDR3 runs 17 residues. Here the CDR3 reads CASSQSYRVDSNQPQHF. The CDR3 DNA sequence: TGTGCCAGCAGCCAATCGTACAGGGTTGATAGCAATCAGCCCCAGCATTTT.

This CDR3 is CSALRQGTYNEQFF. CDR3 in DNA: TGCAGCGCCCTTCGACAGGGCACCTACAATGAGCAGTTCTTC. The V call is TRBV29-1, the J call TRBJ2-1, with 7 bases identical to TRBD1. CDR1 is SQVTM and CDR2 is ANQGSEA in the germline V gene. V was pared by 7 bases and J by 2 bases, with 8 bases of the junction left unmatched. This CDR3 is built from 14 residues.

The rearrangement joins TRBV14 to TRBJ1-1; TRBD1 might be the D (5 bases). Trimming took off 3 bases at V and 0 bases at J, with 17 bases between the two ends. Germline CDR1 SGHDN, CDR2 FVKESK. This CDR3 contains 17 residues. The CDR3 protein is CASSQHRWGTMNTEAFF. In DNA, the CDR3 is TGTGCCAGCAGCCAGCATCGGTGGGGCACTATGAACACTGAAGCTTTCTTT.

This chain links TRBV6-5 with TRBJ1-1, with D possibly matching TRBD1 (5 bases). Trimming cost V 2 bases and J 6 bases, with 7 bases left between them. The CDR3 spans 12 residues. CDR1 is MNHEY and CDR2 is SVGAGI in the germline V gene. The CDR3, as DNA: TGTGCCAGCAGTTACAGGGGCTCTGAAGCTTTCTTT. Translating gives CASSYRGSEAFF.

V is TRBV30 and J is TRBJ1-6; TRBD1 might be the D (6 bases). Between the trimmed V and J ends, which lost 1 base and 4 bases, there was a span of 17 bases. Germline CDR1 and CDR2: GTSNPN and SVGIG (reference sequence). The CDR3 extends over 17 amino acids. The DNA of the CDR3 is TGTGCCTGGAGTGGGGACCTCACGGACAGTTATAATTCACCCCTCCACTTT. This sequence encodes CAWSGDLTDSYNSPLHF.

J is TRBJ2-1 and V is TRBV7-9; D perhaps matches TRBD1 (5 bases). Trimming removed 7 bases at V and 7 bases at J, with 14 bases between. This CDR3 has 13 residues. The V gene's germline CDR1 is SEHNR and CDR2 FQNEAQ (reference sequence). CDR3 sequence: CASTSGHHNEQFF. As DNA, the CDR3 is TGTGCCAGCACTTCCGGACACCATAATGAGCAGTTCTTC. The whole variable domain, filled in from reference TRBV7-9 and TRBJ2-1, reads DTGVSQNPRHKITKRGQNVTFRCDPISEHNRLYWYRQTLGQGPEFLTYFQNEAQLEKSRLLSDRFSAERPKGSFSTLEIQRTEQGDSAMYLCASTSGHHNEQFFGPGTRLTVL.

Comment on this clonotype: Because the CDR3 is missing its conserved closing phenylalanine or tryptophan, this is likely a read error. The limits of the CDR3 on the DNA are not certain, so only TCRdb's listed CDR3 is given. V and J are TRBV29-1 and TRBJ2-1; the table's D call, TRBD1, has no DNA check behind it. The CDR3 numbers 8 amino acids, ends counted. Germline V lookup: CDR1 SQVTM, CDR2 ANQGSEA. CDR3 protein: CSAAVGVV.